This entry lists 2 T cell receptor beta chains sequenced from one sample in a study of response to subunit inactivated influenza vaccine. TCRdb reanalysed the RT-PCR reads using MiXCR and keeps one entry per CDR3 protein. There are around 750,000 distinct CDR3 sequences in the sample; less than 25% occur only once, and 10% to 13% lies in the top ten. Source: PBMCs from blood, taken around 5 days after vaccination. These receptors all stem from a man in his fifties or sixties who received an inactivated influenza vaccine.

This clonotype was counted between two and nine times. The chain is built from TRBV20-1 and TRBJ2-1, with D tentatively TRBD2 (7 bases). Per the germline V gene, CDR1 is DFQATT and CDR2 is SNEGSKA (reference sequence). This CDR3 region has 17 residues. V was trimmed by 1 base and J by 5 bases, leaving 21 bases between them. The CDR3 sequence is CSARATVGAGAHNEQFF. CDR3 DNA: TGCAGTGCTAGAGCCACGGTTGGGGCGGGGGCCCACAATGAGCAGTTCTTC.

This chain joins TRBV12-3 or TRBV12-4 and TRBJ1-4; 7 bases fit TRBD1. The CDR3 totals 14 residues. The ends lost 1 base at V and 8 bases at J; junction bases unmatched: 4. The CDR3: CASSLEGASEKLFF. In DNA, the CDR3 is TGTGCCAGCAGTTTAGAGGGGGCAAGCGAAAAACTGTTTTTT.